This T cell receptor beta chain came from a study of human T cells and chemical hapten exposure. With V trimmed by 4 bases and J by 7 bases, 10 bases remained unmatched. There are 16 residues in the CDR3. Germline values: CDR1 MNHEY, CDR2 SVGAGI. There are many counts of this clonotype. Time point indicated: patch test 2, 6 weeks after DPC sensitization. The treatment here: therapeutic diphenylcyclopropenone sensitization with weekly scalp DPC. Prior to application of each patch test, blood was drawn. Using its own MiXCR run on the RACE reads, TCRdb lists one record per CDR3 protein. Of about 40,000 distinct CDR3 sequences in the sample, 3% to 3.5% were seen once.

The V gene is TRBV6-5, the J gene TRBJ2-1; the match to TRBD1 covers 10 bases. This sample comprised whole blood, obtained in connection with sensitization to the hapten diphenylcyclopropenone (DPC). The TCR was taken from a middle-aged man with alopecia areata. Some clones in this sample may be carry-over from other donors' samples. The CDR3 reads CASSSLPGQGPNEQFF. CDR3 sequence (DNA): TGTGCCAGCAGTTCCCTCCCGGGACAGGGGCCAAATGAGCAGTTCTTC.